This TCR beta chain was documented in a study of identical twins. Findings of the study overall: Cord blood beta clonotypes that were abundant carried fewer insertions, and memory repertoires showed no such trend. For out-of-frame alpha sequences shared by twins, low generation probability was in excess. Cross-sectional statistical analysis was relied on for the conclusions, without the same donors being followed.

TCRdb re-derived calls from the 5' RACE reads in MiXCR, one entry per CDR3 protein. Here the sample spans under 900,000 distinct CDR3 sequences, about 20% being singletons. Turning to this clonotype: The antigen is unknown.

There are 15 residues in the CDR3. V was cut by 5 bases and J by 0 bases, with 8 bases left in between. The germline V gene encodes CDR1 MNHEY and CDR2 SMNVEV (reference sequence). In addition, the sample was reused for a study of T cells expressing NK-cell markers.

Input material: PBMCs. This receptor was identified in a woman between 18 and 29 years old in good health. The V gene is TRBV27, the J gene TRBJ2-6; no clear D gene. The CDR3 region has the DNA TGTGCCAGCAGTCCCGTGAGCTCTGGGGCCAACGTCCTGACTTTC. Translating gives CASSPVSSGANVLTF.